The 7 T cell receptor beta chains reported below all come from one sample, sequenced in a study of blood T cells in healthy people across ages. Together with a sample-barcoded 5' primer, a J-beta primer mix was included in a second PCR lasting roughly 6 to 12 cycles. TCRdb itself ran the 5' RACE reads through MiXCR, one entry per CDR3 protein. Of 1.5 million to 2 million distinct CDR3 sequences in the sample, about 39% are singletons; the top ten hold about 21%. Sequences were obtained from blood. These receptor sequences come from a human donor in good health.

J is TRBJ1-4 and V is TRBV4-2, with a weak D call TRBD1 (6 bases). V was cut by 4 bases and J by 5 bases, with 14 bases left in between. The CDR3 totals 15 residues. Germline CDR1 reads LGHNA; CDR2 reads YNFKEQ. As DNA, the CDR3 is TGTGCCAGCAGCCCCAGTGGTACAGGGAATGAAAAACTGTTTTTT. It translates to CASSPSGTGNEKLFF.

The J gene is TRBJ1-1, the V gene TRBV7-6; 7 bases align to TRBD1. Trimming removed 0 bases from V and 8 bases from J; junction bases left unmatched: 6. Germline V gives CDR1 SGHVS, CDR2 FNYEAQ. The CDR3 runs to 14 residues. The CDR3 loop reads CASSLAEETGEAFF. The CDR3 nucleotides are TGTGCCAGCAGCTTAGCGGAAGAGACAGGGGAAGCTTTCTTT.

This clonotype has more than one count but fewer than ten. The genes are TRBV12-3 or TRBV12-4 and TRBJ1-1; D is possibly TRBD1 (5 bases). Trimming removed 6 bases at V and 5 bases at J, with 16 bases between. The CDR3 runs 14 residues. CDR3 nucleotides: TGTGCCAGCAGCTTAACCACGCGGGGGACTGAAGCTTTCTTT. This encodes CASSLTTRGTEAFF.

The chain links TRBV12-3 or TRBV12-4 to TRBJ1-4; a weak D match, TRBD1 (6 bases). This CDR3 has 15 amino acids. The ends were cut back, 6 bases at V and 0 bases at J, with 11 bases in the middle. In nucleotides, the CDR3 is TGTGCCAGCAGGACATCAGGGGCAACTAATGAAAAACTGTTTTTT. As protein: CASRTSGATNEKLFF.

About this clonotype: The CDR3 ends on some other residue instead of the conserved phenylalanine or tryptophan, so this is likely a read error. CDR3: CASSSGLTPYEQYS. CDR3 nucleotide sequence: TGTGCCAGCAGCTCGGGACTGACACCCTACGAGCAGTACTCC. The chain couples TRBV12-3 or TRBV12-4 to TRBJ2-7; perhaps TRBD2 as D (6 bases). The CDR3 spans 14 residues. Deletions cut 6 bases from V and 2 bases from J, with 14 bases between.

The chain carries TRBV29-1 and TRBJ1-2; D ambiguous. The CDR3 runs 16 residues. Looked up from germline, CDR1 is SQVTM and CDR2 is ANQGSEA. V was trimmed by 0 bases and J by 4 bases, leaving 18 bases between them. The CDR3 sequence: CSVEDVEAVPFYGYTF. The CDR3 DNA reads as TGCAGCGTTGAAGATGTCGAGGCAGTGCCTTTCTATGGCTACACCTTC.

The chain combines TRBV6-5 with TRBJ2-1, with 11 bases that match TRBD2. There are 16 residues in the CDR3. In germline, CDR1 is MNHEY, CDR2 SVGAGI. Trimming cost V 5 bases and J 7 bases; bases outside gene matches: 10. CDR3 coding DNA: TGTGCCAGCAGTAAGACTAGCGGGGCGATAAGGAATGAGCAGTTCTTC. This sequence encodes CASSKTSGAIRNEQFF.